This entry is about one T cell receptor beta chain. Its target is unknown. Germline CDR1 and CDR2: LGHDT and YNNKEL (reference sequence). This CDR3 is 15 amino acids long. V lost 3 bases, J lost 2 bases, and 14 bases lay in between. This record comes from a study of response to subunit inactivated influenza vaccine. Findings and caveats of the study: The authors put forward the suggestion that each seasonal influenza vaccination may bring in only a limited number of new T cells.

TCRdb called the RT-PCR reads again in MiXCR, with one record for every CDR3 protein. The data hold some 500,000 distinct CDR3 sequences, with roughly 27% observed a single time. This sample comprised CD4+ T cells sorted from PBMCs, obtained more than 4 days after vaccination. This rearrangement joins TRBV3-1 to TRBJ2-7; TRBD1 might be the D (5 bases). The receptor's source is a man aged 50-60 years who received an inactivated influenza vaccine. The CDR3 bases are TGTGCCAGCAGCCATTCAGGGCTACAGACCTACGAGCAGTACTTC. It specifies CASSHSGLQTYEQYF.